Following are 6 T cell receptor beta chains from one sample sequenced in a study of early T cells in non-severe SARS-CoV-2 infection. TCRdb re-called the 5' RACE reads through MiXCR, storing one row per CDR3 protein. Of about 26,000 distinct CDR3 sequences detected, 4% to 4.5% appear once; the ten largest clones hold around 5.6%. The sample was whole blood. These receptors originate from an adult who was a healthcare worker with PCR-confirmed SARS-CoV-2 infection or an uninfected control (not recorded which).

This clonotype has ten or more counts. The chain couples TRBV9 to TRBJ2-2; possible D gene TRBD1, 5 bases. The germline CDR1 and CDR2 sequences are SGDLS and YYNGEE. The CDR3 has 19 amino acids. V lost 2 bases and J lost 1, with 21 bases in between. CDR3 sequence reads: CASSVFPLISGQNTGELFF. DNA for the CDR3: TGTGCCAGCAGCGTTTTCCCCTTAATCTCTGGACAGAACACCGGGGAGCTGTTTTTT. Based on the CDR3 plus reference TRBV9 and TRBJ2-2, the full variable domain is DSGVTQTPKHLITATGQRVTLRCSPRSGDLSVYWYQQSLDQGLQFLIQYYNGEERAKGNILERFSAQQFPDLHSELNLSSLELGDSALYFCASSVFPLISGQNTGELFFGEGSRLTVL.

This clonotype has ten or more counts. The chain joins TRBV9 to TRBJ2-1, with D possibly TRBD2 on 6 matching bases. This CDR3 contains 13 residues. Germline V gives CDR1 SGDLS, CDR2 YYNGEE. Trimming pared 6 bases from V and 7 bases from J, leaving 14 bases between. The chain's CDR3 is CASKRRETNEQFF. CDR3 sequence (DNA): TGTGCCAGCAAGCGGAGGGAAACGAATGAGCAGTTCTTC.

The genes are TRBV28 and TRBJ1-2; D possibly corresponds to TRBD1 (6 bases). Looked up from germline, CDR1 is MDHEN and CDR2 is SYDVKM. Trimming shortened V by 6 bases and J by 2 bases, and 22 bases separated the two germline ends. CDR3 length equals 17 residues. CDR3 amino acids: CASSLSPPGTKNYGYTF. CDR3 DNA sequence: TGTGCCAGCAGCCTTAGCCCACCCGGGACAAAAAACTATGGCTACACCTTC.

By share, this clonotype ranks as medium-sized. The chain has TRBV12-3 or TRBV12-4 and TRBJ1-4; 12 bases are a match to TRBD1. V gave up 6 bases and J gave up 5 bases; unmatched junction bases: 10. CDR3 length equals 17 residues. The CDR3 coding sequence is TGTGCCAGCAGCGACGGGACAGGGGGCGTTGGAAATGAAAAACTGTTTTTT. It codes for CASSDGTGGVGNEKLFF.

In its sample, this clonotype was seen many times. The chain couples TRBV19 to TRBJ2-3; D is uncertain. Germline loops: CDR1 LNHDA, CDR2 SQIVND (reference sequence). There are 14 residues in the CDR3. V gave up 1 base and J gave up 0 bases, with 5 bases separating them. CDR3 amino acids: CASSIAQSTDTQYF. The CDR3 nucleotides are TGTGCCAGTAGTATAGCACAGAGCACAGATACGCAGTATTTT.

This clonotype came up many times. This chain joins TRBV20-1 and TRBJ1-3; weak D call: TRBD1 (5 bases). V was shortened by 5 bases and J by 1 base, with 12 bases between the two germline ends. The CDR3 length is 14 residues. Per the germline V gene, CDR1 is DFQATT and CDR2 is SNEGSKA (reference sequence). The CDR3 reads CSAPWGSSGNTIYF. CDR3 nucleotides: TGCAGTGCTCCCTGGGGCAGTTCTGGAAACACCATATATTTT.